This TCR beta chain is drawn from a study of T cells in Graves' hyperthyroidism and ophthalmopathy. Across the study: The blood sample was taken at first diagnosis, before treatment began.

Lactation, pregnancy, other autoimmune disease or uncontrolled infection excluded patients. Study conclusions and caveats: Expanded thyroid clonotypes (above 0.001) were mostly also found in blood.

This clonotype was detected only a few times. The target antigen is unknown. V was trimmed by 6 bases and J by 6 bases, leaving 14 bases between them. The CDR3 has 12 residues. Germline V gene lookup returns CDR1 SQVTM and CDR2 ANQGSEA. TCR beta CDR3 region amplification was performed from RNA transcripts. HTBI primers were used for first-round RT-PCR of the TCR CDR3. One entry per CDR3 protein, called by TCRdb with MiXCR from the multiplex PCR reads. The sample has under 800,000 distinct CDR3 sequences; around 13% are singletons. This chain uses TRBV29-1 with TRBJ1-2, with D possibly being TRBD1 (6 bases). Input material: blood. The sequence derives from a woman between 18 and 29 years old with Graves' hyperthyroidism. CDR3 sequence: CSVFRGTHGYTF. The CDR3 DNA is TGCAGCGTCTTCAGGGGAACCCATGGCTACACCTTC.